This T cell receptor beta chain was sequenced for a study of response to subunit inactivated influenza vaccine. Findings and caveats of the study: Each seasonal influenza vaccination, the authors suggested, recruits few new T cells.

With regard to this clonotype: Its target is unknown.

TCRdb re-called the RT-PCR reads with MiXCR, one entry per CDR3 protein. The table records fewer than 750,000 distinct CDR3 sequences, around 15% of them present only once. V gave up 4 bases and J gave up 0 bases; unmatched junction bases: 21. This CDR3 comprises 22 residues. CDR1 and CDR2 from the germline V gene are SNHLY and FYNNEI. The source is a man aged 45-65 years who received an inactivated influenza vaccine. The sequenced sample was PBMCs from blood, obtained approximately 13 days after vaccination. The genes are TRBV2 and TRBJ2-6, with 7 bases lining up with TRBD1. CDR3 sequence (DNA): TGTGCCAGCAGTGGGCGACAGGGAACCGTTAGACTCCAGATCTCTGGGGCCAACGTCCTGACTTTC. Residues: CASSGRQGTVRLQISGANVLTF.